Given below is one T cell receptor (beta chain) in context. The antigen remains undetermined. The sample is drawn from a study of PD-1 blockade in classical Hodgkin lymphoma. Study conclusions and caveats: Newly diagnosed patients were reported to start with lower TCR diversity than healthy donors.

Germline CDR1 is SNHLY and CDR2 is FYNNEI. J gave up 7 bases and V 7 bases, and 14 bases lay outside the gene matches. CDR3 length: 15 residues. This table comes from immunoSEQ multiplex PCR, and its TCRdb copy is limited to in-frame clones, with some not included. The sample has fewer than 45,000 clones, 86% seen once. With no exception, relapse followed autologous stem cell transplantation in all patients, and brentuximab vedotin exposure varied. Best responses were complete response, partial response or progressive disease. The sample in question was peripheral blood mononuclear cells (PBMCs), obtained before the second cycle of nivolumab. The rearrangement joins TRBV2 to TRBJ2-7; 9 nucleotides match TRBD2. The sequence was obtained from a human donor with classical Hodgkin lymphoma. Here the CDR3 DNA reads TGTGCCAGCAAGGAACTAGCGGGCCCTGGGTCTGAGCAGTACTTC. Residues: CASKELAGPGSEQYF.